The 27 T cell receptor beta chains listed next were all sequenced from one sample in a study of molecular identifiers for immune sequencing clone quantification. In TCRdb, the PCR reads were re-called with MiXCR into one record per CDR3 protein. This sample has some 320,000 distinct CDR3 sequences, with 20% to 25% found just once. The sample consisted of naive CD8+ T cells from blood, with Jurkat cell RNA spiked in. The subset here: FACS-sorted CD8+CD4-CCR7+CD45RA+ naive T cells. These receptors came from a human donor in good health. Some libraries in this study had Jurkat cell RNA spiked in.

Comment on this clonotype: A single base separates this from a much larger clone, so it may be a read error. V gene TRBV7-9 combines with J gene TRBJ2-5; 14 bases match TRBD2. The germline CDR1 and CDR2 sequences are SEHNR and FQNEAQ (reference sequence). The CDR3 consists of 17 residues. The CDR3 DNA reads TGTGTCAGCAGCACGGGACTAGCGGGGGTTATACAAGAGACCCAGTACTTC. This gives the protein CVSSTGLAGVIQETQYF.

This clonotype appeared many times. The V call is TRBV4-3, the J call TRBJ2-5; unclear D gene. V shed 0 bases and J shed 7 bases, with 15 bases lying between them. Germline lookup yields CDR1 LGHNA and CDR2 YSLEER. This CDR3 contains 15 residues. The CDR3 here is CASSQDRSLTGTQYF. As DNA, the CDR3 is TGCGCCAGCAGCCAAGATAGGAGCCTCACTGGGACCCAGTACTTC.

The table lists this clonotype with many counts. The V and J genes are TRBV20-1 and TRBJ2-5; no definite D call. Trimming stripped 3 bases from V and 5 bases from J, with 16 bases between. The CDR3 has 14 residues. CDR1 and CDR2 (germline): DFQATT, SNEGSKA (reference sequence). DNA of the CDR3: TGCAGTGCTAGTGATCCAGAGTTGGGGGAGACCCAGTACTTC. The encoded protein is CSASDPELGETQYF.

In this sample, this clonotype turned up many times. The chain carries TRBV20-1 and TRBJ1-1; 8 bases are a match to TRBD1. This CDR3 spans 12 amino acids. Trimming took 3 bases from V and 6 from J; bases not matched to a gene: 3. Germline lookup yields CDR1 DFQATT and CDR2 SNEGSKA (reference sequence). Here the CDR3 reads CSARDRDPEAFF. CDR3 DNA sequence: TGCAGTGCTAGGGACAGGGACCCTGAAGCTTTCTTT.

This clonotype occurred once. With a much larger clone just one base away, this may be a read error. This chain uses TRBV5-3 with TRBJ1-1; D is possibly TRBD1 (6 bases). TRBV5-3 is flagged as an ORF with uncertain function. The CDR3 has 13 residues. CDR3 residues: CASSLGTRGEAFF. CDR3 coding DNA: TGTGCCAGCAGCTTGGGAACCAGGGGTGAAGCTTTCTTT.

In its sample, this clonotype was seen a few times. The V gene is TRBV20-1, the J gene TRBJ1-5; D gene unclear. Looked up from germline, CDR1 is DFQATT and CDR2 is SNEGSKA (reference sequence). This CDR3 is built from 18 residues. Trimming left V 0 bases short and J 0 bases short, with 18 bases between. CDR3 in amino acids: CSARDRRWGKHSNQPQHF. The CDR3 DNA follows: TGCAGTGCTAGAGATCGGAGGTGGGGAAAGCATAGCAATCAGCCCCAGCATTTT.

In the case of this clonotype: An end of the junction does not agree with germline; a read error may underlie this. CDR3 sequence reads: CSAEGYCYEQCF. The CDR3, as DNA: TGCAGCGCCGAGGGTTATTGTTACGAGCAGTGCTTC. The rearrangement uses TRBV29-1 and TRBJ2-7; maybe TRBD2 (5 bases). Germline CDR1 and CDR2: SQVTM and ANQGSEA. The CDR3 has 12 residues.

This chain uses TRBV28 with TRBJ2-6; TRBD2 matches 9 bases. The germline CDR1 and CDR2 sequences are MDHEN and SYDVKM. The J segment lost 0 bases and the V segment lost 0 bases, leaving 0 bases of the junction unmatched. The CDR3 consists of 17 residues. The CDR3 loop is CASSLWREGSGANVLTF. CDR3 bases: TGTGCCAGCAGTTTATGGCGGGAGGGCTCTGGGGCCAACGTCCTGACTTTC.

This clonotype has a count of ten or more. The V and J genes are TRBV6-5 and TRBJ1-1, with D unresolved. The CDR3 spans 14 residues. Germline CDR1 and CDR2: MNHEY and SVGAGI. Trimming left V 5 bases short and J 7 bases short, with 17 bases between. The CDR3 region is CASSTATEPHEAFF. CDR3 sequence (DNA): TGTGCCAGCAGTACCGCTACAGAGCCCCATGAAGCTTTCTTT.

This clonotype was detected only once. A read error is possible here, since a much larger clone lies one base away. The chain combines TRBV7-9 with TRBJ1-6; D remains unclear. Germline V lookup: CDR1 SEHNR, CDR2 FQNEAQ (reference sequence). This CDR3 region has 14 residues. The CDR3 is CASSRVWGNLPLHF. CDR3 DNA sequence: TGTGCCAGCAGCCGGGTTTGGGGTAATTTACCCCTCCACTTT.

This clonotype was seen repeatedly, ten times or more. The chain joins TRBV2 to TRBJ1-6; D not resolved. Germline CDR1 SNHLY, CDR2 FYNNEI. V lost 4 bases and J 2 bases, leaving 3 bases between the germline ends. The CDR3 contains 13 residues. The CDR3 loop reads CASSAPYNSPLHF. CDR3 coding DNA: TGTGCCAGCAGTGCTCCCTATAATTCACCCCTCCACTTT. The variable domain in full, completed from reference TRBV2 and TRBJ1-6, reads EPEVTQTPSHQVTQMGQEVILRCVPISNHLYFYWYRQILGQKVEFLVSFYNNEISEKSEIFDDQFSVERPDGSNFTLKIRSTKLEDSAMYFCASSAPYNSPLHFGNGTRLTVT.

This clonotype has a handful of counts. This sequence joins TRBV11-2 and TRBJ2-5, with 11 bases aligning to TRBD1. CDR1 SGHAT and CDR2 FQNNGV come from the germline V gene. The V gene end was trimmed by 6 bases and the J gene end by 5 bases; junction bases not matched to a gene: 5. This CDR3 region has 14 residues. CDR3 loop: CASRRDRGFETQYF. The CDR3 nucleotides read TGTGCCAGCAGACGGGACAGGGGGTTCGAGACCCAGTACTTC. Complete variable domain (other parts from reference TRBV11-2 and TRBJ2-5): EAGVAQSPRYKIIEKRQSVAFWCNPISGHATLYWYQQILGQGPKLLIQFQNNGVVDDSQLPKDRFSAERLKGVDSTLKIQPAKLEDSAVYLCASRRDRGFETQYFGPGTRLLVL.

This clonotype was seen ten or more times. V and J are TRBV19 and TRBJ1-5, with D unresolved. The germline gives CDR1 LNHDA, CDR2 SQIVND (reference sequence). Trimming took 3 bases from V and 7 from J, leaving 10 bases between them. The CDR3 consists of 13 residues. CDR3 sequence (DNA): TGTGCCAGTAGTATGTTCAGTAGGCAGCCCCAGCATTTT. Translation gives CASSMFSRQPQHF.

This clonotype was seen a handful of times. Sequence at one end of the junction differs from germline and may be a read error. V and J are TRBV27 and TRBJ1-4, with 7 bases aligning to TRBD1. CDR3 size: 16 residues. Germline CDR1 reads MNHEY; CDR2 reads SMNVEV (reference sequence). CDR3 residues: CASSSRGAQSNEKLCF. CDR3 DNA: TGTGCCAGCAGTTCCAGGGGGGCCCAGTCGAATGAAAAACTGTGTTTT. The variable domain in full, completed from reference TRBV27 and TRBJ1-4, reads EAQVTQNPRYLITVTGKKLTVTCSQNMNHEYMSWYRQDPGLGLRQIYYSMNVEVTDKGDVPEGYKVSRKEKRNFPLILESPSPNQTSLYFCASSSRGAQSNEKLCFGSGTQLSVL.

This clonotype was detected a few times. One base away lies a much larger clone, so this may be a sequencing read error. For the CDR3, the DNA is TGCAGCGTTTCTCGCGGTACGGGGCCTGGGCAGTACTTC. This gives the protein CSVSRGTGPGQYF. The J gene is TRBJ2-7, the V gene TRBV29-1; either TRBD1 or TRBD2 may supply D (5 bases each). V dropped 5 bases and J dropped 9 bases, with 20 bases sitting between them. The CDR3 loop spans 13 amino acids. CDR1 is SQVTM, CDR2 ANQGSEA, per germline.

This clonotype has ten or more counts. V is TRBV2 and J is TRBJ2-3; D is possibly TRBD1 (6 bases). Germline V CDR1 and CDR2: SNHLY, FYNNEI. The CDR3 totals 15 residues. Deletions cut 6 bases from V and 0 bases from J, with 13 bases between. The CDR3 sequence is CASSLGTISTDTQYF. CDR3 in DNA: TGTGCCAGCAGCCTGGGGACAATAAGCACAGATACGCAGTATTTT.

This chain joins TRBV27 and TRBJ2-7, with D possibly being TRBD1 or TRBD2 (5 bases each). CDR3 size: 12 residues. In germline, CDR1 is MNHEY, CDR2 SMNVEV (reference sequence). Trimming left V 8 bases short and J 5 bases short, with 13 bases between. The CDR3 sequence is CASLSGTDEQYF. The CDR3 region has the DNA TGTGCCAGCCTTTCAGGGACGGACGAGCAGTACTTC.

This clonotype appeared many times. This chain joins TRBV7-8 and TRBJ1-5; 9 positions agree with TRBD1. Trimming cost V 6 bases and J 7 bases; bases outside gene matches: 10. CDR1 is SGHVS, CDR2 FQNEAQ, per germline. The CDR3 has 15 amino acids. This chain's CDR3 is CASRLDQQGAQPQHF. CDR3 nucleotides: TGTGCCAGCAGATTGGACCAACAGGGGGCACAGCCCCAGCATTTT.

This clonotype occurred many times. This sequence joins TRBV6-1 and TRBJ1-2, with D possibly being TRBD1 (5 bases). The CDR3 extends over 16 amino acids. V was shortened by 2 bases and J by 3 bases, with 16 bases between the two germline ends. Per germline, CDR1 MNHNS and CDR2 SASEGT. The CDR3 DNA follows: TGTGCCAGCAGTGAACGGGGGTACTTGGTAGACTATGGCTACACCTTC. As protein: CASSERGYLVDYGYTF.

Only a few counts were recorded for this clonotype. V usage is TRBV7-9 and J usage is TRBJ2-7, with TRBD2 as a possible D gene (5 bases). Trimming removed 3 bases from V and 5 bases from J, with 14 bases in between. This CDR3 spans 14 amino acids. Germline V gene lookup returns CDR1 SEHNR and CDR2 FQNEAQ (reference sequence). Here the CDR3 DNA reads TGTGCCAGCAGCTTCACCGACACCGGGGACGAGCAGTACTTC. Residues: CASSFTDTGDEQYF.

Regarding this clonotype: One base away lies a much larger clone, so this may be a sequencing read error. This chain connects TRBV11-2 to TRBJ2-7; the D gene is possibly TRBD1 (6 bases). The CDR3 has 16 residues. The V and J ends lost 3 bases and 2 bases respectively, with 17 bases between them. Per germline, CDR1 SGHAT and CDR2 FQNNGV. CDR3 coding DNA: TGTGCCAGCAGCTTGGGGCTCGGGACACCTACCTACGAGCAGTACTTC. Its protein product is CASSLGLGTPTYEQYF.

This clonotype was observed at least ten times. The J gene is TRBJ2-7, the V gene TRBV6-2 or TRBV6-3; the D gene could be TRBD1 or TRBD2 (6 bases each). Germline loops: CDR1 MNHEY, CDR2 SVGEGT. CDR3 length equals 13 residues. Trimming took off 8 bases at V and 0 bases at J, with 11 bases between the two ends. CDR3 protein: CASGWGASYEQYF. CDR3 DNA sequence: TGTGCCAGCGGCTGGGGGGCCTCCTACGAGCAGTACTTC.

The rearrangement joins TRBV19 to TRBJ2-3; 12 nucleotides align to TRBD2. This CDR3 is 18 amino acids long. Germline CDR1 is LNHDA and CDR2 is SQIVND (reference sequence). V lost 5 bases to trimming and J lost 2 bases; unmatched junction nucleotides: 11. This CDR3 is CASSPGKTSGGYTDTQYF. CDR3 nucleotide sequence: TGTGCCAGTAGTCCAGGGAAGACTAGCGGGGGTTACACAGATACGCAGTATTTT.

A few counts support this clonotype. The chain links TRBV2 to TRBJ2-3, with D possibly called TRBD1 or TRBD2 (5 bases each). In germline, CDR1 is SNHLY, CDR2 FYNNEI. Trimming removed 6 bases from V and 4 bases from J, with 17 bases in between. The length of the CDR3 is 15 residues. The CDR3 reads CASRTGTQNADTQYF. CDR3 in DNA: TGTGCCAGCAGAACCGGGACCCAGAACGCAGATACGCAGTATTTT.

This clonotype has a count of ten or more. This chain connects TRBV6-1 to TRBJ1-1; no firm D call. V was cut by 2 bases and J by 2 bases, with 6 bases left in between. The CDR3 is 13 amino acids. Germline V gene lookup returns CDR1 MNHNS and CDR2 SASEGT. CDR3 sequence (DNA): TGTGCCAGCAGTGAACACAGAAACACTGAAGCTTTCTTT. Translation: CASSEHRNTEAFF.

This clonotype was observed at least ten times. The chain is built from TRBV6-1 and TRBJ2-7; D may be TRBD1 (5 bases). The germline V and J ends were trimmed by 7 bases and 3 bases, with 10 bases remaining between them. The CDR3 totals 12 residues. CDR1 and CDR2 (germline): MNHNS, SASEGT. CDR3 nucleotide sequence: TGTGCCAGCACCACGACAGACTACGAGCAGTACTTC. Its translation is CASTTTDYEQYF.

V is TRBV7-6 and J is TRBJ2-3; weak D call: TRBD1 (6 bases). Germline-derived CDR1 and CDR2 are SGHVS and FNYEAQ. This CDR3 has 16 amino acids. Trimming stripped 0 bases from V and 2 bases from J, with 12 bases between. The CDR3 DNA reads TGTGCCAGCAGCTTAGCGTGGGGGCTGGACACAGATACGCAGTATTTT. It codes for CASSLAWGLDTDTQYF.